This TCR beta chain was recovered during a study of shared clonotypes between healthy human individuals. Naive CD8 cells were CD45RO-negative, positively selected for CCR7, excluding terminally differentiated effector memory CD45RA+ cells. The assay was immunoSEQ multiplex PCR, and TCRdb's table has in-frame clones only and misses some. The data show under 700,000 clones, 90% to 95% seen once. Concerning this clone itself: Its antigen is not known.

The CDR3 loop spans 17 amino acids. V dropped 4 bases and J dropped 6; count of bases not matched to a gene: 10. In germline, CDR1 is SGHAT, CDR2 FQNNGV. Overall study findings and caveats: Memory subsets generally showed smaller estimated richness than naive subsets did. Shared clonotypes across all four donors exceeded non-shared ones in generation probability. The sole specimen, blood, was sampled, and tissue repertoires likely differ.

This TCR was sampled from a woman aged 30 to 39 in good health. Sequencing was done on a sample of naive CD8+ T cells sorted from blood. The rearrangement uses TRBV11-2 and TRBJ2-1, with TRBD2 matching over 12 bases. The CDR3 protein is CASSSKLAGGPGNEQFF. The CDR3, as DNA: TGTGCCAGCAGCTCCAAGCTAGCGGGAGGGCCTGGCAATGAGCAGTTCTTC. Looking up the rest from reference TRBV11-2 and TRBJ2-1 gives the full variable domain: EAGVAQSPRYKIIEKRQSVAFWCNPISGHATLYWYQQILGQGPKLLIQFQNNGVVDDSQLPKDRFSAERLKGVDSTLKIQPAKLEDSAVYLCASSSKLAGGPGNEQFFGPGTRLTVL.